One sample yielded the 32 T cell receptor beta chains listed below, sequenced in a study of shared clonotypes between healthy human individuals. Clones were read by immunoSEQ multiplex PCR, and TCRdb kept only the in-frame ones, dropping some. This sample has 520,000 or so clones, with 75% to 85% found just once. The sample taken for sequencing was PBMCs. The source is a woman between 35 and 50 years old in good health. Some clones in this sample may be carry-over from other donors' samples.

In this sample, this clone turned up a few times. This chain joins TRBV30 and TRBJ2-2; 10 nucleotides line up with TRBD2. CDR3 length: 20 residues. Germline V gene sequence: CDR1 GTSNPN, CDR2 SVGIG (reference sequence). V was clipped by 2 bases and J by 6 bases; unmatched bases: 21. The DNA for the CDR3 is TGTGCCTGGAGTCGTATTTTTCCGGGACTAGCGAGAAGTCGGGCCGGGGAGCTGTTTTTT. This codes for CAWSRIFPGLARSRAGELFF.

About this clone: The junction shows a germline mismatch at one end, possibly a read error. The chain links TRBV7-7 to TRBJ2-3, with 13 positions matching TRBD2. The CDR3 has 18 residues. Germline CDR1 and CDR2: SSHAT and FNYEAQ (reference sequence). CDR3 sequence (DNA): TGTGCTAGCAGCTTCGGACTAGCGGGGGTAGGGAGCACAGATACGCAGTATTTT. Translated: CASSFGLAGVGSTDTQYF.

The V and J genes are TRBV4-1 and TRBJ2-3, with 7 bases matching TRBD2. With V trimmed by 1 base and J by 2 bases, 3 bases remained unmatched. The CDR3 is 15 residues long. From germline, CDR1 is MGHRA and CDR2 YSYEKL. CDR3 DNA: TGCGCCAGCAGCCAAGTGGGACTACCCACAGATACGCAGTATTTT. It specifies CASSQVGLPTDTQYF.

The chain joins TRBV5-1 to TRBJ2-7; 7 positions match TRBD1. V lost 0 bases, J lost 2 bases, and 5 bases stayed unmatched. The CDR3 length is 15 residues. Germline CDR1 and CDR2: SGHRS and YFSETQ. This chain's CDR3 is CASSLEGQNPYEQYF. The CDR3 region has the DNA TGCGCCAGCAGCTTGGAGGGACAGAACCCCTACGAGCAGTACTTC.

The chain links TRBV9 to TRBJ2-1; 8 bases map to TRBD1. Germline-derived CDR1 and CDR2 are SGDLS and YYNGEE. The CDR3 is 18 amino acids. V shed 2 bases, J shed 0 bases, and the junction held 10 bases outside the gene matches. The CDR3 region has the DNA TGTGCCAGCAGCGTGAGGTGGGACAGGTTCAGCTCCTACAATGAGCAGTTCTTC. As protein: CASSVRWDRFSSYNEQFF.

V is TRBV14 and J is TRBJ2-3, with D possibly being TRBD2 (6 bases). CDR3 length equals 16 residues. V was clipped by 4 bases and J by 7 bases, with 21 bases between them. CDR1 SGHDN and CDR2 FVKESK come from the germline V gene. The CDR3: CASSPYTSWGRYTQYF. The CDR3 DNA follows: TGTGCCAGCAGCCCATATACTAGCTGGGGTCGGTATACGCAGTATTTT.

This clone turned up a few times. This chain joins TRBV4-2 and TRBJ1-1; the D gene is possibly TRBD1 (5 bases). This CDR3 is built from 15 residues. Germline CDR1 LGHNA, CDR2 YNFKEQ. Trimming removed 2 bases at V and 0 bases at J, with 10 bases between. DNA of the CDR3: TGTGCCAGCAGCCAACTGGGGACCCTGAACACTGAAGCTTTCTTT. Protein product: CASSQLGTLNTEAFF.

The CDR3 bases are TGTGCCAGCAGTTACCCCAGGGGGCGAGGTCAGCCCCAGCATTTT. Translated: CASSYPRGRGQPQHF. The chain carries TRBV28 and TRBJ1-5; 8 bases map to TRBD1. With V trimmed by 4 bases and J by 6 bases, 8 bases remained unmatched. The CDR3 has 15 amino acids. Germline loops: CDR1 MDHEN, CDR2 SYDVKM.

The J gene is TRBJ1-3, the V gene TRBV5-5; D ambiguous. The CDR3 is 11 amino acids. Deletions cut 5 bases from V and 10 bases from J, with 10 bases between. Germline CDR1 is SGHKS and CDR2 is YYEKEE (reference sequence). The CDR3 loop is CASRKGSTIYF. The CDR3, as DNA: TGTGCCAGCAGGAAAGGAAGTACCATATATTTT.

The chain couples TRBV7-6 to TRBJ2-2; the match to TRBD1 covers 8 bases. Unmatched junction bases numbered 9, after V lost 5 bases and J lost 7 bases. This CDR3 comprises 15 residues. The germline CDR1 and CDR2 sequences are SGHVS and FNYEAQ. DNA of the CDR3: TGTGCCAGCAGCCCACGGACAGGGACGGTCGGGGAGCTGTTTTTT. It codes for CASSPRTGTVGELFF.

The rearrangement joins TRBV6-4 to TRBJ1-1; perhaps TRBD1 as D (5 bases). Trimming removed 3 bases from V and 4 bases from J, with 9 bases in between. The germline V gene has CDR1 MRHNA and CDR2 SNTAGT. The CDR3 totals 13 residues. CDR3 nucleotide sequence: TGTGCCAGCAGTGAAGGGGTGGGCACTGAAGCTTTCTTT. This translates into CASSEGVGTEAFF.

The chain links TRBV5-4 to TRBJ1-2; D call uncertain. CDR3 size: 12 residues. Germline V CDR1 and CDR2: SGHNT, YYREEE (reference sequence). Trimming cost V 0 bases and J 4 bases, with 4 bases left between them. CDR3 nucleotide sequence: TGTGCCAGCAGCTTGGAGACCTATGGCTACACCTTC. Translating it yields CASSLETYGYTF.

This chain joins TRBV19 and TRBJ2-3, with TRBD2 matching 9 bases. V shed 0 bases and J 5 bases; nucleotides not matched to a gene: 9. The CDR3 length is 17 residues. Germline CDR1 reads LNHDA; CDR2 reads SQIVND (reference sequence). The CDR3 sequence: CASSIEGPSGIVDTQYF. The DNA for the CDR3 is TGTGCCAGTAGTATAGAAGGGCCTAGCGGGATCGTAGATACGCAGTATTTT.

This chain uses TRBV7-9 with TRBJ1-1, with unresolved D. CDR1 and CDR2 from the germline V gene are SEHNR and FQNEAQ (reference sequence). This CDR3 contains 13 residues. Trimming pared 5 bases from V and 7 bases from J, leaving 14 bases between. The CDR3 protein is CASSPGNLDEAFF. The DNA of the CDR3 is TGTGCCAGCAGCCCCGGGAATTTAGATGAAGCTTTCTTT. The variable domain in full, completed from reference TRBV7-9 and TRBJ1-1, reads DTGVSQNPRHKITKRGQNVTFRCDPISEHNRLYWYRQTLGQGPEFLTYFQNEAQLEKSRLLSDRFSAERPKGSFSTLEIQRTEQGDSAMYLCASSPGNLDEAFFGQGTRLTVV.

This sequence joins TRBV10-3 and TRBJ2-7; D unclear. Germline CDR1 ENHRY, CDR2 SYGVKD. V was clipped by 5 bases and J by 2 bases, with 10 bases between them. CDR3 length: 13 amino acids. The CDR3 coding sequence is TGTGCCATCAGTAGCGAGATTACCTACGAGCAGTACTTC. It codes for CAISSEITYEQYF.

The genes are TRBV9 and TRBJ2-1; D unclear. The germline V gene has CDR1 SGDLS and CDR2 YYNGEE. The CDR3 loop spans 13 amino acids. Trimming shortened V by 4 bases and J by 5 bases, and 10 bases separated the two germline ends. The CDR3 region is CASSIGVHNEQFF. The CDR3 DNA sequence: TGTGCCAGCAGCATTGGGGTACACAATGAGCAGTTCTTC.

CDR3 amino acids: CASSITGTANTEAFF. The CDR3 region has the DNA TGCGCCAGCAGCATCACCGGGACAGCGAACACTGAAGCTTTCTTT. This chain connects TRBV5-1 to TRBJ1-1; 7 bases are shared with TRBD1. V trimming: 4 bases; J trimming: 1 base; junction bases outside the gene matches: 7. The CDR3 loop spans 15 amino acids. The germline V gene has CDR1 SGHRS and CDR2 YFSETQ.

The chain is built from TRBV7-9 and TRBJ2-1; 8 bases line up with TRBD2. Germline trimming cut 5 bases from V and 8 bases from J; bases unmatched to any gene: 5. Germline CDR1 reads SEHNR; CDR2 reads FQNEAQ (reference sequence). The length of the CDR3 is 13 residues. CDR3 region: CASSMTSADEQFF. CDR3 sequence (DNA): TGTGCCAGCAGCATGACTAGCGCCGATGAGCAGTTCTTC.

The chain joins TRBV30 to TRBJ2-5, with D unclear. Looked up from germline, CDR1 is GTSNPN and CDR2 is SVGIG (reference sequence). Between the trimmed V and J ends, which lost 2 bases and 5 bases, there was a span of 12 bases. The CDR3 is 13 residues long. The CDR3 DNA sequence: TGTGCCTGGAGTTCGGCAGGATGGGAGACCCAGTACTTC. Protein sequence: CAWSSAGWETQYF.

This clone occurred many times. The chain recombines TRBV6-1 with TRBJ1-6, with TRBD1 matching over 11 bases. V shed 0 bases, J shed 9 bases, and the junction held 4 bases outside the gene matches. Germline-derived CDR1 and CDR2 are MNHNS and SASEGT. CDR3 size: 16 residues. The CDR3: CASSEALGQGASPLHF. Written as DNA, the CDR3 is TGTGCCAGCAGTGAAGCGCTTGGACAGGGGGCTTCACCCCTCCACTTT.

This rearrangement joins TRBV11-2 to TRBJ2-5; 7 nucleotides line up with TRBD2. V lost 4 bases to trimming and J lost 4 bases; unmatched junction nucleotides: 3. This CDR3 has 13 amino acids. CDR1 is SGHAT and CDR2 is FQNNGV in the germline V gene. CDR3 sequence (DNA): TGTGCCAGCAGCTACGGCGGGGGAGAGACCCAGTACTTC. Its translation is CASSYGGGETQYF.

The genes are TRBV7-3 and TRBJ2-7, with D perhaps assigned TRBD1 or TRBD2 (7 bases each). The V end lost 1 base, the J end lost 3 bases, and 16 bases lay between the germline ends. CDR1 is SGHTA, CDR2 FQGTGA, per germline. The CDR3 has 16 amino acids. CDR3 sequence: CASSLKAGDSSYEQYF. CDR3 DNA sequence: TGTGCCAGCAGCTTAAAGGCGGGGGACAGTAGCTACGAGCAGTACTTC.

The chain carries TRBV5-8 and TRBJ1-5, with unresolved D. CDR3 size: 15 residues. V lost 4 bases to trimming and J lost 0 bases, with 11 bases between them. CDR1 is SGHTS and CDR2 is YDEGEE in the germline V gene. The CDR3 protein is CASSHDGYSNQPQHF. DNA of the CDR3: TGTGCCAGCAGCCATGATGGTTATAGCAATCAGCCCCAGCATTTT. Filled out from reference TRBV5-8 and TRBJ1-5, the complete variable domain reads EAGVTQSPTHLIKTRGQQATLRCSPISGHTSVYWYQQALGLGLQFLLWYDEGEERNRGNFPPRFSGRQFPNYSSELNVNALELEDSALYLCASSHDGYSNQPQHFGDGTRLSIL.

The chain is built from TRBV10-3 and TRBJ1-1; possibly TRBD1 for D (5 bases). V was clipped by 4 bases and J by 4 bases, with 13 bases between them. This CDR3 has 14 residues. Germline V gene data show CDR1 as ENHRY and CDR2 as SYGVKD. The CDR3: CAISGAHGATEAFF. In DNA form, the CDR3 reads TGTGCCATCAGTGGGGCCCACGGGGCCACTGAAGCTTTCTTT.

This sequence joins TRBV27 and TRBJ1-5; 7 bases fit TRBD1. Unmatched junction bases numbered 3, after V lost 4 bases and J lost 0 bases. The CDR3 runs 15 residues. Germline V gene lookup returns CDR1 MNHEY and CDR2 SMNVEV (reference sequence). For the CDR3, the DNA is TGTGCCAGCAGTTGGGGACAGTATAGCAATCAGCCCCAGCATTTT. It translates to CASSWGQYSNQPQHF.

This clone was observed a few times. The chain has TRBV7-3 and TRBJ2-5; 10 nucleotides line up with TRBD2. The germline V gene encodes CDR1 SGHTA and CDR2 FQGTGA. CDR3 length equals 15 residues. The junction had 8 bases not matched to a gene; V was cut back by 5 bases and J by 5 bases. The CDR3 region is CASSPASGSQETQYF. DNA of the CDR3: TGTGCCAGCAGCCCTGCTAGCGGGAGTCAGGAGACCCAGTACTTC. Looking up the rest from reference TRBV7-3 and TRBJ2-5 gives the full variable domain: GAGVSQTPSNKVTEKGKYVELRCDPISGHTALYWYRQSLGQGPEFLIYFQGTGAADDSGLPNDRFFAVRPEGSVSTLKIQRTERGDSAVYLCASSPASGSQETQYFGPGTRLLVL.

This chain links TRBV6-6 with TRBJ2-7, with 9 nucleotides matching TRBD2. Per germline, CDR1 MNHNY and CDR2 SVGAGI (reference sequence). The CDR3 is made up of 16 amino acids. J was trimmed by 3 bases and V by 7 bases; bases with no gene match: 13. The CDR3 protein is CASTSSGIFPDYEQYF. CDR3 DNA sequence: TGTGCCAGCACCTCTAGCGGGATCTTTCCCGACTACGAGCAGTACTTC.

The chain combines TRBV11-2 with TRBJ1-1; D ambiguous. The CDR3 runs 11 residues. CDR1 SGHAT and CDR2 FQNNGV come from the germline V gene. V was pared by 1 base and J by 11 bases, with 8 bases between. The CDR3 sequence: CASSLGIQAFF. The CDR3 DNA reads TGTGCCAGCAGCTTAGGGATCCAGGCTTTCTTT.

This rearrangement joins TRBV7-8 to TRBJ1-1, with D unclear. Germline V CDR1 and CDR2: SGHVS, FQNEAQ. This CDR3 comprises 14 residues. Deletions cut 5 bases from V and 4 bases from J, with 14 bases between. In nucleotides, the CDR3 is TGTGCCAGCAGCCAGTCGGTAGGGAGCACTGAAGCTTTCTTT. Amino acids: CASSQSVGSTEAFF.

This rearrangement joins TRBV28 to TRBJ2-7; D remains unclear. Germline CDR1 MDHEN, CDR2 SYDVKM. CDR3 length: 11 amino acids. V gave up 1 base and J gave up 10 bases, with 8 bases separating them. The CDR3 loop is CASSLSSEQYF. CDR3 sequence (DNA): TGTGCCAGCAGTTTATCCTCGGAACAGTACTTC.

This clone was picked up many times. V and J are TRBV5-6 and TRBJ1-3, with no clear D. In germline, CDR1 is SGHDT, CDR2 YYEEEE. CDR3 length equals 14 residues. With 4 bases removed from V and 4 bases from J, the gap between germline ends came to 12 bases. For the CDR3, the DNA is TGTGCCAGCAGCCGGACCCAAACGGGAAACACCATATATTTT. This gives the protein CASSRTQTGNTIYF.

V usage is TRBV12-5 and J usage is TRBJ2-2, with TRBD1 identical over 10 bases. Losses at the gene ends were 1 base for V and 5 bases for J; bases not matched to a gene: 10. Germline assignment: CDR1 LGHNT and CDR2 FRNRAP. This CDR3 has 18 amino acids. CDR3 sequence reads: CASGLGFGTGERTGELFF. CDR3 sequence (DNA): TGTGCTAGTGGTTTGGGATTCGGGACAGGGGAGAGGACCGGGGAGCTGTTTTTT. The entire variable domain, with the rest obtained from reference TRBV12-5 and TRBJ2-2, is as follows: DARVTQTPRHKVTEMGQEVTMRCQPILGHNTVFWYRQTMMQGLELLAYFRNRAPLDDSGMPKDRFSAEMPDATLATLKIQPSEPRDSAVYFCASGLGFGTGERTGELFFGEGSRLTVL.